The 9 T cell receptor beta chains below all came from one sample that was sequenced in a study of blood T cell repertoires in COVID-19. Profiled with immunoSEQ multiplex PCR; TCRdb holds only in-frame clones, not every one. This repertoire shows more than 250,000 clones, approximately 90% found once; its top ten account for just under 6.5%. The sample consisted of peripheral blood. These receptors all come from a woman in her forties or fifties with COVID-19, enrolled during active disease.

The chain is built from TRBV5-6 and TRBJ1-6; 10 bases map to TRBD1. The V gene's germline CDR1 is SGHDT and CDR2 YYEEEE. The CDR3 extends over 15 amino acids. J lost 8 bases, V lost 1 base, and 3 bases had no gene match. DNA of the CDR3: TGTGCCAGCAGCTTGTCGGACAGGGGGTATTCACCCCTCCACTTT. It translates to CASSLSDRGYSPLHF.

V and J are TRBV10-3 and TRBJ2-3; 16 bases agree with TRBD2. The CDR3 runs to 19 residues. V was pared by 2 bases and J by 3 bases, with 8 bases of the junction left unmatched. Germline CDR1 is ENHRY and CDR2 is SYGVKD. The CDR3 is CAISERGLAGGPGTDTQYF. CDR3 bases: TGTGCCATCAGTGAGCGGGGACTAGCGGGAGGGCCAGGTACAGATACGCAGTATTTT.

CDR3 sequence: CASSYSSGRPYEQYF. The CDR3 DNA reads TGTGCCAGCAGTTACTCTAGCGGTAGACCTTACGAGCAGTACTTC. V gene TRBV6-5 combines with J gene TRBJ2-7; TRBD2 might be the D (6 bases). The CDR3 runs 15 residues. The V end lost 0 bases, the J end lost 4 bases, and 13 bases lay between the germline ends. Germline CDR1 is MNHEY and CDR2 is SVGAGI.

The chain couples TRBV27 to TRBJ1-6; 7 positions agree with TRBD1. Germline V gene lookup returns CDR1 MNHEY and CDR2 SMNVEV (reference sequence). The CDR3 loop spans 13 amino acids. J lost 10 bases, V lost 3 bases, and 3 bases had no gene match. CDR3 DNA sequence: TGTGCCAGCAGTTTCAGGGGGGCATCACCCCTCCACTTT. Residues: CASSFRGASPLHF.

This clone was seen a few times. The rearrangement links TRBV11-2 to TRBJ1-1; the D is unclear. This CDR3 contains 14 residues. Germline CDR1 SGHAT, CDR2 FQNNGV. Trimming left V 1 base short and J 5 bases short, with 11 bases between. CDR3 bases: TGTGCCAGCAGCTTAGCTAGGAGCCAGACTGAAGCTTTCTTT. Translating gives CASSLARSQTEAFF.

This rearrangement joins TRBV4-3 to TRBJ1-1; 8 nucleotides match TRBD1. The CDR3 has 15 residues. The V gene's germline CDR1 is LGHNA and CDR2 YSLEER. The ends lost 4 bases at V and 6 bases at J; junction bases unmatched: 10. The chain's CDR3 is CASSRQLGQGSEAFF. The DNA of the CDR3 is TGCGCCAGCAGCCGTCAATTAGGACAGGGCTCTGAAGCTTTCTTT.

This clone was counted once. The same CDR3 is also encoded by other DNA sequences in this sample. The genes are TRBV7-2 and TRBJ1-1, with TRBD1 matching over 7 bases. The CDR3 loop spans 15 amino acids. Germline assignment: CDR1 SGHTA and CDR2 FQGNSA. The V gene end was trimmed by 5 bases and the J gene end by 2 bases; junction bases not matched to a gene: 8. The CDR3 spells CASSLLGTANTEAFF. The CDR3 DNA reads as TGTGCCAGCAGCCTCCTCGGGACAGCAAACACTGAAGCTTTCTTT.

The chain is built from TRBV5-5 and TRBJ2-2; tentatively, D is TRBD2 (5 bases). V lost 4 bases to trimming and J lost 3 bases, with 7 bases between them. This CDR3 is 13 amino acids long. The germline CDR1 and CDR2 sequences are SGHKS and YYEKEE (reference sequence). The CDR3, as DNA: TGTGCCAGCAGCATTAGCGACACCGGGGAGCTGTTTTTT. This gives the protein CASSISDTGELFF.

The chain combines TRBV30 with TRBJ1-4; D is undetermined. V was pared by 2 bases and J by 6 bases, with 10 bases between. The CDR3 runs to 13 residues. Germline V CDR1 and CDR2: GTSNPN, SVGIG (reference sequence). CDR3 bases: TGTGCCTGGAGTCGACAAACACATGAAAAACTGTTTTTT. As protein: CAWSRQTHEKLFF.